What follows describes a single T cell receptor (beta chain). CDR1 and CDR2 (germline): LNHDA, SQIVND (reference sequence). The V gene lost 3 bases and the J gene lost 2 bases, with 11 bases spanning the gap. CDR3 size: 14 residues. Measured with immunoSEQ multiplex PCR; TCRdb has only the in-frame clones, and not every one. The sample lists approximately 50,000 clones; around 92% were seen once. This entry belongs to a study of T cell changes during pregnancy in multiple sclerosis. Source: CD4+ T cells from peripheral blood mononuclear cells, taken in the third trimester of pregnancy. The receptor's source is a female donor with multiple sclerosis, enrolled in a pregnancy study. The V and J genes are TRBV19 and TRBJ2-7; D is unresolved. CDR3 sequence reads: CASSMNQRAYEQYF. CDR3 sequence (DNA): TGTGCCAGTAGTATGAACCAACGGGCCTACGAGCAGTACTTC. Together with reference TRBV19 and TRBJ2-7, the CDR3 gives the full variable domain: DGGITQSPKYLFRKEGQNVTLSCEQNLNHDAMYWYRQDPGQGLRLIYYSQIVNDFQKGDIAEGYSVSREKKESFPLTVTSAQKNPTAFYLCASSMNQRAYEQYFGPGTRLTVT.